A selection of T cell receptor beta chains follows, all from one sample in a study of CD8 T cells in ankylosing spondylitis. TCRdb reprocessed the 5' RACE reads with MiXCR, giving one entry per CDR3 protein. The sample shows 450,000 to 550,000 distinct CDR3 sequences, under 5.5% of them seen only once. The sample taken for sequencing was blood, either unsorted or a sorted T cell fraction (not recorded which). All receptors derive from a male donor with ankylosing spondylitis. Each CDR3 is given with its conserved first and last residue. Each record gives: J gene, V gene, clone size, D gene, CDR3 protein, CDR3 DNA. D genes are given only for firm matches. The size entry gives once, few, many, or a class for an expanded clone.

j_gene: TRBJ2-7; v_gene: TRBV29-1; abundance: many; d_gene: NA; CDR3aa: CSVPGDGEQYF; CDR3nt: TGCAGCGTCCCGGGGGATGGGGAGCAGTACTTC
j_gene: TRBJ2-2; v_gene: TRBV24-1; abundance: many; d_gene: NA; CDR3aa: CASKAITGELFF; CDR3nt: TGTGCCTCTAAAGCGATAACCGGGGAGCTGTTTTTT
j_gene: TRBJ1-1; v_gene: TRBV11-2; abundance: few; d_gene: NA; CDR3aa: CASSLAYQDLNTEAFF; CDR3nt: TGTGCCAGCAGCTTAGCCTATCAGGACTTGAACACTGAAGCTTTCTTT
j_gene: TRBJ1-2; v_gene: TRBV25-1; abundance: many; d_gene: NA; CDR3aa: CASSGGTEVYGYTF; CDR3nt: TGTGCCAGCAGTGGGGGGACCGAAGTATATGGCTACACCTTC
j_gene: TRBJ2-2; v_gene: TRBV27; abundance: many; d_gene: NA; CDR3aa: CASGGTVNTGELFF; CDR3nt: TGTGCCAGCGGAGGGACAGTCAACACCGGGGAGCTGTTTTTT
j_gene: TRBJ2-1; v_gene: TRBV14; abundance: few; d_gene: TRBD1; CDR3aa: CASSPSQDRGLGEQFF; CDR3nt: TGTGCCAGCAGCCCGAGCCAGGACAGGGGGCTGGGTGAGCAGTTCTTC
j_gene: TRBJ2-7; v_gene: TRBV29-1; abundance: many; d_gene: NA; CDR3aa: CSGGRRGAIGYEQYF; CDR3nt: TGCAGCGGGGGACGAAGGGGTGCTATCGGCTACGAGCAGTACTTC
j_gene: TRBJ2-7; v_gene: TRBV7-9; abundance: many; d_gene: NA; CDR3aa: CASSSTGGASYEQYF; CDR3nt: TGTGCCAGCAGCTCCACCGGGGGCGCTTCCTACGAGCAGTACTTC
j_gene: TRBJ1-2; v_gene: TRBV4-1; abundance: many; d_gene: NA; CDR3aa: CASSQATGDGYTF; CDR3nt: TGCGCCAGCAGCCAAGCGACAGGAGATGGCTACACCTTC
j_gene: TRBJ2-2; v_gene: TRBV12-3/TRBV12-4; abundance: few; d_gene: NA; CDR3aa: CASSSLSGDTGELFF; CDR3nt: TGTGCCAGCAGTTCTCTCTCCGGGGACACCGGGGAGCTGTTTTTT
j_gene: TRBJ1-2; v_gene: TRBV20-1; abundance: many; d_gene: NA; CDR3aa: CSAPMQEGGYTF; CDR3nt: TGCAGTGCGCCAATGCAAGAGGGCGGCTACACCTTC
j_gene: TRBJ2-4; v_gene: TRBV7-9; abundance: many; d_gene: NA; CDR3aa: CASSRAPGRAKNIQYF; CDR3nt: TGTGCCAGCAGCCGCGCACCAGGTCGTGCCAAAAACATTCAGTACTTC
j_gene: TRBJ2-5; v_gene: TRBV5-1; abundance: many; d_gene: NA; CDR3aa: CASSLQGLPSQETQYF; CDR3nt: TGCGCCAGCAGCTTACAAGGACTCCCCTCCCAAGAGACCCAGTACTTC
j_gene: TRBJ2-7; v_gene: TRBV7-8; abundance: many; d_gene: TRBD1; CDR3aa: CASSLLEDRGRYEQYF; CDR3nt: TGTGCCAGCAGCTTACTAGAGGACAGGGGGAGGTACGAGCAGTACTTC
j_gene: TRBJ1-1; v_gene: TRBV29-1; abundance: many; d_gene: NA; CDR3aa: CSVHSARNEAFF; CDR3nt: TGCAGCGTCCACAGCGCTAGGAATGAAGCTTTCTTT
j_gene: TRBJ2-7; v_gene: TRBV6-1; abundance: many; d_gene: TRBD1; CDR3aa: CASRHGTGGYEQYF; CDR3nt: TGTGCCAGCAGGCACGGGACAGGGGGCTACGAGCAGTACTTC
j_gene: TRBJ2-2; v_gene: TRBV6-5; abundance: many; d_gene: TRBD2; CDR3aa: CASSYGGAGELFF; CDR3nt: TGTGCCAGCAGTTACGGGGGGGCCGGGGAGCTGTTTTTT
j_gene: TRBJ1-6; v_gene: TRBV20-1; abundance: many; d_gene: NA; CDR3aa: CSANFLTGVGGPLHF; CDR3nt: TGCAGTGCTAATTTTTTGACTGGAGTAGGGGGACCCCTCCACTTT
j_gene: TRBJ2-5; v_gene: TRBV6-1; abundance: many; d_gene: NA; CDR3aa: CASSLEDLSGTQYF; CDR3nt: TGTGCCAGCAGTCTGGAGGATCTTTCAGGGACCCAGTACTTC
j_gene: TRBJ2-1; v_gene: TRBV7-9; abundance: few; d_gene: TRBD2; CDR3aa: CASSLVAGEFNEQFF; CDR3nt: TGTGCCAGCAGCCTCGTGGCGGGAGAGTTTAATGAGCAGTTCTTC